Presented here are 15 T cell receptor beta chains from one specimen sequenced in a study of T cell responses to AZD1222 COVID-19 vaccine. Sequencing used immunoSEQ multiplex PCR; TCRdb keeps in-frame clones, though not all of them. The sample includes 200,000 to 250,000 clones, approximately 94% of them seen just once. Source: peripheral blood, taken 28 days after the second dose of the MenACWY control vaccine. These receptors originate from an adult who received the MenACWY meningococcal vaccine as a control.

The rearrangement joins TRBV6-1 to TRBJ1-1; D not certain. Trimming removed 6 bases at V and 1 base at J, with 9 bases between. Germline-derived CDR1 and CDR2 are MNHNS and SASEGT. The CDR3 consists of 13 residues. CDR3 region: CASSLPGNTEAFF. The CDR3 DNA reads as TGTGCCAGCAGCCTTCCGGGGAACACTGAAGCTTTCTTT.

The J gene is TRBJ1-1, the V gene TRBV6-5; D is uncertain. Germline V gene sequence: CDR1 MNHEY, CDR2 SVGAGI. V lost 9 bases to trimming and J lost 4 bases, with 12 bases between them. The CDR3 is 12 amino acids. As DNA, the CDR3 is TGTGCCAGTTCCTTATTCAGCACTGAAGCTTTCTTT. It codes for CASSLFSTEAFF.

In DNA, the CDR3 is TGTGCCAGCAGCCCCAGGGGGAGCACTGAAGCTTTCTTT. Encoded protein: CASSPRGSTEAFF. This chain joins TRBV7-9 and TRBJ1-1; TRBD1 agrees at 7 bases. With V trimmed by 5 bases and J by 4 bases, 4 bases remained unmatched. The CDR3 loop spans 13 amino acids. Germline CDR1 and CDR2: SEHNR and FQNEAQ (reference sequence).

The rearrangement links TRBV5-1 to TRBJ2-7; D remains ambiguous. The CDR3 totals 11 residues. Germline V gives CDR1 SGHRS, CDR2 YFSETQ. V was clipped by 3 bases and J by 2 bases, with 3 bases between them. The CDR3 DNA reads TGCGCCAGCAGCTCCCCCTACGAGCAGTACTTC. It encodes CASSSPYEQYF.

The chain carries TRBV5-8 and TRBJ1-3; D possibly corresponds to TRBD1 (6 bases). The CDR3 extends over 15 amino acids. V lost 4 bases, J lost 12 bases, and 23 bases lay in between. Germline-derived CDR1 and CDR2 are SGHTS and YDEGEE. CDR3 loop: CASSEKQGRGRGIYF. The CDR3 DNA sequence: TGTGCCAGCAGCGAAAAACAGGGTCGCGGAAGGGGCATATATTTT.

The chain couples TRBV11-2 to TRBJ1-2; D remains ambiguous. The CDR3 extends over 13 amino acids. Germline V lookup: CDR1 SGHAT, CDR2 FQNNGV. Trimming took off 5 bases at V and 2 bases at J, with 9 bases between the two ends. This CDR3 reads CASSQDRNYGYTF. In nucleotides, the CDR3 is TGTGCCAGCAGCCAGGACCGGAACTATGGCTACACCTTC. The full variable domain, in which reference TRBV11-2 and TRBJ1-2 provide the parts outside the CDR3, is EAGVAQSPRYKIIEKRQSVAFWCNPISGHATLYWYQQILGQGPKLLIQFQNNGVVDDSQLPKDRFSAERLKGVDSTLKIQPAKLEDSAVYLCASSQDRNYGYTFGSGTRLTVV.

The chain combines TRBV28 with TRBJ1-1; possibly TRBD1 for D (6 bases). Trimming left V 5 bases short and J 0 bases short, with 13 bases between. Germline CDR1 is MDHEN and CDR2 is SYDVKM. The CDR3 loop spans 15 amino acids. Here the CDR3 reads CASSAPGHLNTEAFF. For the CDR3, the DNA is TGTGCCAGCAGTGCACCGGGACACCTGAACACTGAAGCTTTCTTT. Complete variable domain (other parts from reference TRBV28 and TRBJ1-1): DVKVTQSSRYLVKRTGEKVFLECVQDMDHENMFWYRQDPGLGLRLIYFSYDVKMKEKGDIPEGYSVSREKKERFSLILESASTNQTSMYLCASSAPGHLNTEAFFGQGTRLTVV.

This clone was recorded once. The rearrangement uses TRBV7-2 and TRBJ2-3; D remains unclear. Germline assignment: CDR1 SGHTA and CDR2 FQGNSA. This CDR3 comprises 14 residues. With 5 bases removed from V and 4 bases from J, the gap between germline ends came to 13 bases. The CDR3 here is CASSPLGFPDTQYF. The CDR3 coding sequence is TGTGCCAGCAGCCCGCTAGGGTTTCCAGATACGCAGTATTTT. Combining the CDR3 with reference TRBV7-2 and TRBJ2-3 gives the whole variable domain GAGVSQSPSNKVTEKGKDVELRCDPISGHTALYWYRQSLGQGLEFLIYFQGNSAPDKSGLPSDRFSAERTGGSVSTLTIQRTQQEDSAVYLCASSPLGFPDTQYFGPGTRLTVL.

This clone has a single count. V is TRBV12-3 or TRBV12-4 and J is TRBJ2-5, with D maybe TRBD1 (5 bases). Trimming pared 1 base from V and 5 bases from J, leaving 8 bases between. This CDR3 comprises 13 residues. The CDR3 loop is CASSLEGFETQYF. CDR3 in DNA: TGTGCCAGCAGTTTAGAGGGGTTCGAGACCCAGTACTTC.

The chain uses TRBV30 and TRBJ2-7; 8 bases map to TRBD1. Germline CDR1 and CDR2: GTSNPN and SVGIG (reference sequence). The CDR3 runs 12 residues. The V segment lost 2 bases and the J segment 9 bases; nucleotides outside the gene matches: 6. The CDR3 sequence is CAWSTTGVAQYF. The CDR3 region has the DNA TGTGCCTGGAGTACGACAGGGGTCGCGCAGTACTTC.

This clone appeared once. This chain links TRBV5-8 with TRBJ2-7, with TRBD2 matching 8 bases. The CDR3 loop spans 15 amino acids. Germline V CDR1 and CDR2: SGHTS, YDEGEE. With V trimmed by 4 bases and J by 1 base, 7 bases remained unmatched. The CDR3 sequence is CASSKGGGLSYEQYF. CDR3 DNA: TGTGCCAGCAGCAAAGGCGGGGGGTTGTCCTACGAGCAGTACTTC.

V gene TRBV5-4 combines with J gene TRBJ1-6; perhaps TRBD1 as D (5 bases). This CDR3 contains 12 residues. Looked up from germline, CDR1 is SGHNT and CDR2 is YYREEE (reference sequence). The DNA of the CDR3 is TGTGTCGTTTCCGGGGGGAATTCACCCCTCCACTTT. This translates into CVVSGGNSPLHF. The full variable domain, in which reference TRBV5-4 and TRBJ1-6 provide the parts outside the CDR3, is ETGVTQSPTHLIKTRGQQVTLRCSSQSGHNTVSWYQQALGQGPQFIFQYYREEENGRGNFPPRFSGLQFPNYSSELNVNALELDDSALYLCVVSGGNSPLHFGNGTRLTVT.

The chain combines TRBV5-4 with TRBJ2-7; no clear D gene. Germline CDR1 reads SGHNT; CDR2 reads YYREEE (reference sequence). CDR3 length: 15 residues. The ends were cut back, 3 bases at V and 2 bases at J, with 15 bases in the middle. This CDR3 is CASSSLLTPPYEQYF. The CDR3 DNA reads TGTGCCAGCAGCTCCCTGTTGACACCCCCCTACGAGCAGTACTTC.

The rearrangement links TRBV6-5 to TRBJ2-2; weak D call: TRBD1 (6 bases). V was shortened by 7 bases and J by 3 bases, with 12 bases between the two germline ends. Germline CDR1 MNHEY, CDR2 SVGAGI. This CDR3 is 14 amino acids long. The chain's CDR3 is CASTWTDDTGELFF. As DNA, the CDR3 is TGTGCCAGCACTTGGACAGACGACACCGGGGAGCTGTTTTTT.

This clone appeared once. CDR3 protein: CASSRTVFNYGYTF. CDR3 DNA sequence: TGTGCCAGCAGTCGCACAGTCTTTAACTATGGCTACACCTTC. The chain is built from TRBV2 and TRBJ1-2, with D unresolved. Germline values: CDR1 SNHLY, CDR2 FYNNEI. Trimming took off 5 bases at V and 1 base at J, with 11 bases between the two ends. The length of the CDR3 is 14 residues. Supplemented by reference TRBV2 and TRBJ1-2, the full variable domain reads EPEVTQTPSHQVTQMGQEVILRCVPISNHLYFYWYRQILGQKVEFLVSFYNNEISEKSEIFDDQFSVERPDGSNFTLKIRSTKLEDSAMYFCASSRTVFNYGYTFGSGTRLTVV.